The 22 T cell receptor beta chains below were found in one sample sequenced in a study of shared clonotypes between healthy human individuals (dated by TCRdb to 2020 to 2022). Library construction relied on the immunoSEQ multiplex PCR assay. TCRdb stores this immuneACCESS table with in-frame sequences only. Part of the clones is absent; in the studies checked, under half of the shortfall reflects unresolved V genes, and no reason is known for the rest. The table for this sample lists 2 million to 2.5 million clones; 90% to 96% of them were counted only once. The ten most abundant clones make up approximately 0.13% of the sample. The sample was naive CD4+ T cells sorted from blood. Per the publication, the cell subset or site label means: CD45RA+ positively selected. These receptors came from a man aged 18 to 30 in good health.

The V call is TRBV2, the J call TRBJ2-1; perhaps D is TRBD1 or TRBD2 (5 bases each). Germline V gene data show CDR1 as SNHLY and CDR2 as FYNNEI. V was trimmed by 7 bases and J by 2 bases, leaving 15 bases between them. The CDR3 has 15 residues. CDR3 nucleotide sequence: TGTGCCAGCAAGGGGACCCCTCTCCCCTACAATGAGCAGTTCTTC. Protein product: CASKGTPLPYNEQFF.

This chain connects TRBV19 to TRBJ2-1; 15 bases map to TRBD2. Germline CDR1 is LNHDA and CDR2 is SQIVND (reference sequence). The ends lost 5 bases at V and 9 bases at J; junction bases unmatched: 8. The CDR3 has 16 amino acids. In DNA form, the CDR3 reads TGTGCCAGTAGTCTTGGACTAGCGGGGGGGCTGGGTGAGCAGTTCTTC. This codes for CASSLGLAGGLGEQFF.

This chain uses TRBV11-3 with TRBJ2-7; D ambiguous. The ends were cut back, 0 bases at V and 3 bases at J, with 6 bases in the middle. CDR1 and CDR2 (germline): SGHNT, YENEEA. The CDR3 consists of 13 residues. CDR3 sequence reads: CASSLEHYYEQYF. Written as DNA, the CDR3 is TGTGCCAGCAGCTTAGAACACTACTACGAGCAGTACTTC.

Comment on this clone: At one end, the junction sequence differs from germline, possibly due to a read error. This chain links TRBV29-1 with TRBJ2-7; tentatively, D is TRBD2 (7 bases). The CDR3 is made up of 13 amino acids. Germline values: CDR1 SQVTM, CDR2 ANQGSEA. This chain's CDR3 is CSVEDLRGREQHF. For the CDR3, the DNA is TGCAGCGTTGAAGATTTAAGGGGGAGGGAGCAGCACTTC.

The chain recombines TRBV11-2 with TRBJ2-7; D not certain. CDR3 length equals 13 residues. From germline, CDR1 is SGHAT and CDR2 FQNNGV. Trimming pared 3 bases from V and 0 bases from J, leaving 6 bases between. CDR3 sequence reads: CASSFAHSYEQYF. CDR3 in DNA: TGTGCCAGCAGCTTCGCTCACTCCTACGAGCAGTACTTC.

J is TRBJ2-2 and V is TRBV5-1; TRBD2 aligns across 9 bases. V gave up 4 bases and J gave up 6 bases; unmatched junction bases: 7. In germline, CDR1 is SGHRS, CDR2 YFSETQ. There are 15 residues in the CDR3. CDR3 protein: CASSTDTSGPGELFF. CDR3 nucleotides: TGCGCCAGCAGCACCGATACTAGCGGGCCCGGGGAGCTGTTTTTT.

This clone showed up just once. The V call is TRBV6-5, the J call TRBJ2-3; 7 nucleotides match TRBD2. Germline V gene lookup returns CDR1 MNHEY and CDR2 SVGAGI. This CDR3 is built from 14 residues. With 7 bases clipped from V and 4 bases from J, the junction kept 8 bases outside the gene matches. The CDR3 nucleotides read TGTGCCAGCAAGCGGGGTCCGGCGTCAGATACGCAGTATTTT. It specifies CASKRGPASDTQYF.

This clone was recorded only once. The rearrangement uses TRBV28 and TRBJ1-2; D remains unclear. CDR3 length: 14 amino acids. Germline values: CDR1 MDHEN, CDR2 SYDVKM. The V end lost 2 bases, the J end lost 3 bases, and 10 bases lay between the germline ends. In nucleotides, the CDR3 is TGTGCCAGCAGTTTAGATACGGATTACTATGGCTACACCTTC. Translated, it gives CASSLDTDYYGYTF.

This clone was seen a single time. V usage is TRBV18 and J usage is TRBJ2-2, with 8 positions matching TRBD1. Germline CDR1 and CDR2: KGHSH and LQKENI. Trimming at V came to 3 bases and at J to 6 bases, leaving 6 bases not matched to a gene. The CDR3 covers 15 residues. This chain's CDR3 is CASSPDRGGSGELFF. CDR3 DNA: TGTGCCAGCTCACCCGACAGGGGAGGATCCGGGGAGCTGTTTTTT.

CDR3 DNA sequence: TGTGCCAGCAGTTACACACTAGCGGGGGGGCGGGAGCAGTTCTTC. Its translation is CASSYTLAGGREQFF. The chain couples TRBV6-5 to TRBJ2-1; 13 bases are a match to TRBD2. The J segment lost 10 bases and the V segment lost 2 bases, leaving 5 bases of the junction unmatched. The CDR3 consists of 15 residues. The germline gives CDR1 MNHEY, CDR2 SVGAGI.

This clone was detected once. This chain uses TRBV7-9 with TRBJ1-1, with D perhaps matching TRBD1 (6 bases). Trimming took 5 bases from V and 1 from J, leaving 14 bases between them. Germline V gene lookup returns CDR1 SEHNR and CDR2 FQNEAQ (reference sequence). This CDR3 is built from 15 residues. The DNA for the CDR3 is TGTGCCAGCAGCACCAACAGGGCCGGGAACACTGAAGCTTTCTTT. Translation: CASSTNRAGNTEAFF.

The rearrangement links TRBV2 to TRBJ2-4; D tentatively reads TRBD1 or TRBD2 (5 bases each). The V end lost 6 bases, the J end lost 3 bases, and 18 bases lay between the germline ends. The CDR3 is made up of 16 amino acids. Germline values: CDR1 SNHLY, CDR2 FYNNEI. The CDR3 is CASSTGAQLGKNIQYF. The CDR3, as DNA: TGTGCCAGCAGCACCGGGGCCCAACTCGGCAAAAACATTCAGTACTTC.

This chain joins TRBV10-3 and TRBJ1-6; D remains ambiguous. The germline V gene has CDR1 ENHRY and CDR2 SYGVKD. The CDR3 sequence is 15 residues long. Trimming stripped 4 bases from V and 0 bases from J, with 7 bases between. This CDR3 is CAISGESSYNSPLHF. In DNA, the CDR3 is TGTGCCATCAGTGGGGAAAGCTCCTATAATTCACCCCTCCACTTT.

This sequence joins TRBV2 and TRBJ2-4, with TRBD2 matching over 12 bases. V lost 2 bases and J lost 7; bases outside the gene matches: 9. The CDR3 is 17 residues long. The germline CDR1 and CDR2 sequences are SNHLY and FYNNEI. The DNA of the CDR3 is TGTGCCAGCAGTGAATTGGCTAGCGGGGGGGCCTTTAACATTCAGTACTTC. Translation gives CASSELASGGAFNIQYF.

The V gene is TRBV25-1, the J gene TRBJ2-5, with D unclear. Germline V gene data show CDR1 as MGHDK and CDR2 as SYGVNS. The germline V and J ends were trimmed by 10 bases and 1 base, with 1 base remaining between them. This CDR3 has 9 residues. The chain's CDR3 is CAIQETQYF. As DNA, the CDR3 is TGTGCCATCCAAGAGACCCAGTACTTC.

Turning to this clone: Other DNA variants within this sample encode the same CDR3. This sequence joins TRBV6-5 and TRBJ1-2, with a weak D call TRBD1 (6 bases). The length of the CDR3 is 13 residues. V was shortened by 5 bases and J by 4 bases, with 11 bases between the two germline ends. Germline CDR1 reads MNHEY; CDR2 reads SVGAGI. This CDR3 reads CASSLQGSYGYTF. CDR3 sequence (DNA): TGTGCCAGCAGTCTACAGGGATCCTATGGCTACACCTTC.

The rearrangement uses TRBV6-1 and TRBJ1-5, with D possibly being TRBD1 (6 bases). The CDR3 covers 13 residues. Trimming took 3 bases from V and 6 from J, leaving 9 bases between them. The V gene's germline CDR1 is MNHNS and CDR2 SASEGT. The CDR3 loop is CASSDGTSQPQHF. CDR3 DNA: TGTGCCAGCAGTGATGGGACATCTCAGCCCCAGCATTTT.

The chain carries TRBV7-9 and TRBJ1-2; D is perhaps TRBD1 (5 bases). Germline V lookup: CDR1 SEHNR, CDR2 FQNEAQ (reference sequence). The V gene lost 2 bases and the J gene lost 3 bases, with 13 bases spanning the gap. The CDR3 length is 15 residues. CDR3 coding DNA: TGTGCCAGCAGCTTAACAGGCGGCGGGGACTATGGCTACACCTTC. It is translated as CASSLTGGGDYGYTF.

The V call is TRBV6-5, the J call TRBJ1-1; 7 bases match TRBD1. Germline V gene data show CDR1 as MNHEY and CDR2 as SVGAGI. Unmatched junction bases numbered 6, after V lost 7 bases and J lost 4 bases. The CDR3 has 13 amino acids. In DNA, the CDR3 is TGTGCCAGCACTGACAGGGTAGCCACTGAAGCTTTCTTT. Protein product: CASTDRVATEAFF.

This chain uses TRBV5-1 with TRBJ2-1; 7 positions agree with TRBD1. The V gene's germline CDR1 is SGHRS and CDR2 YFSETQ. The ends lost 2 bases at V and 4 bases at J; junction bases unmatched: 9. The CDR3 sequence is 16 residues long. The CDR3 sequence: CASSLTPGQRYNEQFF. The CDR3, as DNA: TGCGCCAGCAGCTTAACCCCGGGACAGAGATACAATGAGCAGTTCTTC.

This clone was seen a single time. This sequence joins TRBV7-2 and TRBJ2-7, with 10 bases that match TRBD1. Trimming at V came to 5 bases and at J to 1 base, leaving 5 bases not matched to a gene. The CDR3 has 15 residues. The germline gives CDR1 SGHTA, CDR2 FQGNSA. The CDR3 is CASSVGGQGSYEQYF. The CDR3 nucleotides are TGTGCCAGCAGCGTAGGGGGACAGGGGTCCTACGAGCAGTACTTC.

The V gene is TRBV15, the J gene TRBJ1-3, with D tentatively TRBD1 (6 bases). Trimming left V 0 bases short and J 0 bases short, with 12 bases between. The CDR3 runs 17 residues. Looked up from germline, CDR1 is LNHNV and CDR2 is YYDKDF (reference sequence). The CDR3: CATSRETGPSSGNTIYF. The CDR3 DNA is TGTGCCACCAGCAGAGAGACAGGTCCGAGCTCTGGAAACACCATATATTTT.